Presented here are 26 T cell receptor beta chains from one specimen sequenced in a study of beta chain features in type 1 diabetes. Study outcomes and limitations: In all four CD4+ subsets, TCRB CDR3 length was significantly, moderately reduced in type 1 diabetes.

Every isolated RNA sample was fully reverse transcribed, so sequencing captured expressed TCRB transcripts. Data came from immunoSEQ multiplex PCR; TCRdb stores just in-frame clones and leaves some out. The sample holds over 90,000 clones, 25% to 30% seen once. The antigens of these receptors remain unknown. Sequencing input: central memory CD4+ T cells from blood. Source of these receptors: a woman between 18 and 29 years old with type 1 diabetes.

V is TRBV7-9 and J is TRBJ1-2; D gene uncertain. Trimming removed 5 bases at V and 4 bases at J, with 8 bases between. CDR1 and CDR2 from the germline V gene are SEHNR and FQNEAQ (reference sequence). The CDR3 runs to 12 residues. The CDR3 sequence is CASSRGSYGYTF. CDR3 bases: TGTGCCAGCAGCAGAGGGAGCTATGGCTACACCTTC.

This clone was observed a few times. The chain combines TRBV7-2 with TRBJ2-1, with D perhaps matching TRBD1 (5 bases). CDR3 length: 14 amino acids. Deletions cut 2 bases from V and 8 bases from J, with 13 bases between. The germline V gene encodes CDR1 SGHTA and CDR2 FQGNSA. The CDR3 reads CASSLRQGWYEQFF. CDR3 nucleotide sequence: TGTGCCAGCAGCTTACGGCAGGGATGGTATGAGCAGTTCTTC.

In its sample, this clone was seen many times. The V call is TRBV2, the J call TRBJ1-5, with D maybe TRBD1 (6 bases). V gave up 8 bases and J gave up 3 bases, with 11 bases separating them. This CDR3 is 13 amino acids long. CDR1 is SNHLY and CDR2 is FYNNEI in the germline V gene. CDR3 loop: CASHRDVNQPQHF. CDR3 coding DNA: TGTGCCAGCCACAGGGATGTCAATCAGCCCCAGCATTTT.

V and J are TRBV11-2 and TRBJ1-1; D is unresolved. The CDR3 runs to 13 residues. Between the trimmed V and J ends, which lost 3 bases and 0 bases, there was a span of 5 bases. Germline V gene lookup returns CDR1 SGHAT and CDR2 FQNNGV. The CDR3, as DNA: TGTGCCAGCAGCTTCCAGATGAACACTGAAGCTTTCTTT. Amino acids: CASSFQMNTEAFF.

J is TRBJ2-5 and V is TRBV7-8; TRBD1 agrees at 9 bases. Germline CDR1 SGHVS, CDR2 FQNEAQ. This CDR3 is built from 14 residues. V dropped 1 base and J dropped 5; count of bases not matched to a gene: 2. The CDR3 protein is CASSLGDRVETQYF. The CDR3 region has the DNA TGTGCCAGCAGCTTAGGGGACAGGGTGGAGACCCAGTACTTC.

This clone was counted a few times. This sequence joins TRBV23-1 and TRBJ2-4; possibly TRBD2 for D (6 bases). TRBV23-1 is assigned to the ORF class and has an uncertain function. The length of the CDR3 is 14 residues. V lost 3 bases, J lost 0 bases, and 6 bases lay in between. The CDR3 here is CASSQRGAKNIQYF. The DNA for the CDR3 is TGCGCCAGCAGTCAGCGGGGAGCCAAAAACATTCAGTACTTC.

The rearrangement links TRBV7-3 to TRBJ2-1; 7 bases match TRBD2. The CDR3 is made up of 13 amino acids. Germline trimming cut 3 bases from V and 6 bases from J; bases unmatched to any gene: 2. Germline V gives CDR1 SGHTA, CDR2 FQGTGA. The CDR3 is CASSLGLSNEQFF. DNA for the CDR3: TGTGCCAGCAGCTTGGGACTATCCAATGAGCAGTTCTTC.

The chain combines TRBV19 with TRBJ2-1, with TRBD2 matching 10 bases. CDR1 and CDR2 from the germline V gene are LNHDA and SQIVND (reference sequence). The CDR3 has 16 amino acids. Trimming removed 6 bases from V and 0 bases from J; junction bases left unmatched: 5. CDR3 region: CASRKSSGSSYNEQFF. The CDR3 coding sequence is TGTGCCAGTAGGAAATCTAGCGGGAGCTCCTACAATGAGCAGTTCTTC. Complete variable domain (other parts from reference TRBV19 and TRBJ2-1): DGGITQSPKYLFRKEGQNVTLSCEQNLNHDAMYWYRQDPGQGLRLIYYSQIVNDFQKGDIAEGYSVSREKKESFPLTVTSAQKNPTAFYLCASRKSSGSSYNEQFFGPGTRLTVL.

The chain uses TRBV6-5 and TRBJ1-2; maybe TRBD1 (5 bases). Trimming shortened V by 8 bases and J by 5 bases, and 12 bases separated the two germline ends. The germline gives CDR1 MNHEY, CDR2 SVGAGI. The length of the CDR3 is 12 residues. CDR3 sequence (DNA): TGTGCCAGCGGGGGAGGAGGTTATGGCTACACCTTC. Translating it yields CASGGGGYGYTF.

This clone has more than one count but fewer than ten. J is TRBJ2-7 and V is TRBV28, with 15 nucleotides matching TRBD2. The CDR3 totals 15 residues. With 6 bases clipped from V and 4 bases from J, the junction kept 4 bases outside the gene matches. CDR1 is MDHEN and CDR2 is SYDVKM in the germline V gene. In nucleotides, the CDR3 is TGTGCCAGCAGGGAGGGACTAGCGGGAGGATACGAGCAGTACTTC. Protein product: CASREGLAGGYEQYF. The whole variable domain, filled in from reference TRBV28 and TRBJ2-7, reads DVKVTQSSRYLVKRTGEKVFLECVQDMDHENMFWYRQDPGLGLRLIYFSYDVKMKEKGDIPEGYSVSREKKERFSLILESASTNQTSMYLCASREGLAGGYEQYFGPGTRLTVT.

The chain joins TRBV28 to TRBJ1-5, with TRBD1 matching 9 bases. The ends lost 3 bases at V and 3 bases at J; junction bases unmatched: 3. Germline CDR1 reads MDHEN; CDR2 reads SYDVKM. CDR3 length: 15 residues. DNA for the CDR3: TGTGCCAGCAGTTTCCGGGACAGGGCCAATCAGCCCCAGCATTTT. Its protein is CASSFRDRANQPQHF.

The chain is built from TRBV7-8 and TRBJ2-7; D gene ambiguous. Per germline, CDR1 SGHVS and CDR2 FQNEAQ. The CDR3 is 13 amino acids. V was trimmed by 2 bases and J by 6 bases, leaving 11 bases between them. The CDR3 is CASSLPLGVEQYV. The CDR3 nucleotides are TGTGCCAGCAGCTTACCCCTAGGTGTCGAGCAGTACGTC.

The genes are TRBV7-8 and TRBJ2-5; 8 positions match TRBD2. The trim removed 1 base at V and 5 bases at J, leaving 0 bases unmatched. Germline V gives CDR1 SGHVS, CDR2 FQNEAQ. This CDR3 has 13 amino acids. The CDR3 DNA sequence: TGTGCCAGCAGCTTAGGACTAGCGGAGACCCAGTACTTC. It translates to CASSLGLAETQYF.

The CDR3 DNA reads TGTGCCAGCAGCCCCTCAGGGGGCGCGGGTAATGAAAAACTGTTTTTT. It translates to CASSPSGGAGNEKLFF. V and J are TRBV9 and TRBJ1-4, with 8 bases matching TRBD1. This CDR3 has 16 residues. Germline V gene sequence: CDR1 SGDLS, CDR2 YYNGEE. The junction had 9 bases not matched to a gene; V was cut back by 4 bases and J by 4 bases.

The chain is built from TRBV2 and TRBJ2-2; 8 bases are shared with TRBD1. Germline V gene lookup returns CDR1 SNHLY and CDR2 FYNNEI. The CDR3 loop spans 14 amino acids. J gave up 6 bases and V 6 bases, and 6 bases lay outside the gene matches. CDR3 loop: CASSPDRGSGELFF. Written as DNA, the CDR3 is TGTGCCAGCAGCCCAGACAGGGGATCCGGGGAGCTGTTTTTT. Full variable domain (remainder filled in from reference TRBV2 and TRBJ2-2): EPEVTQTPSHQVTQMGQEVILRCVPISNHLYFYWYRQILGQKVEFLVSFYNNEISEKSEIFDDQFSVERPDGSNFTLKIRSTKLEDSAMYFCASSPDRGSGELFFGEGSRLTVL.

This clone has just a few counts. The gene calls are TRBV15 and TRBJ1-2; D uncertain. The CDR3 sequence is 15 residues long. The V and J ends lost 0 bases and 1 base respectively, with 9 bases between them. The germline V gene has CDR1 LNHNV and CDR2 YYDKDF (reference sequence). The CDR3 reads CATSRDSGFNYGYTF. CDR3 sequence (DNA): TGTGCCACCAGCAGAGATTCCGGGTTTAACTATGGCTACACCTTC.

The J gene is TRBJ1-1, the V gene TRBV7-2; tentatively, D is TRBD1 (5 bases). V shed 5 bases and J shed 6 bases, with 13 bases lying between them. The germline CDR1 and CDR2 sequences are SGHTA and FQGNSA. The CDR3 is made up of 13 amino acids. CDR3 sequence (DNA): TGTGCCAGCAGCCCAAGGTGGGGGGCTGAAGCTTTCTTT. It codes for CASSPRWGAEAFF.

This clone was recorded a few times. The chain links TRBV9 to TRBJ1-1; maybe TRBD1 (6 bases). Per germline, CDR1 SGDLS and CDR2 YYNGEE. The V end was cut by 4 bases, the J end by 7 bases, with 20 bases between. The length of the CDR3 is 15 residues. CDR3: CASSPRGGDTREAFF. CDR3 sequence (DNA): TGTGCCAGCAGCCCAAGGGGGGGGGACACCCGTGAAGCTTTCTTT.

This clone occurred a few times. The chain is built from TRBV6-1 and TRBJ1-5; D is ambiguous. Trimming left V 2 bases short and J 4 bases short, with 15 bases between. Germline V gene data show CDR1 as MNHNS and CDR2 as SASEGT. The CDR3 consists of 16 residues. For the CDR3, the DNA is TGTGCCAGCAGTGAACGAGGGTCAGCCACAAATCAGCCCCAGCATTTT. Protein sequence: CASSERGSATNQPQHF.

The rearrangement joins TRBV7-9 to TRBJ2-3; D perhaps matches TRBD2 (5 bases). V lost 1 base to trimming and J lost 1 base, with 6 bases between them. The CDR3 spans 14 residues. Germline V gene data show CDR1 as SEHNR and CDR2 as FQNEAQ (reference sequence). The CDR3 nucleotides read TGTGCCAGCAGCTTAGACGGGGGCACAGATACGCAGTATTTT. Translated, it gives CASSLDGGTDTQYF.

This clone was observed a handful of times. The chain links TRBV10-3 to TRBJ1-1; tentatively, D is TRBD1 (5 bases). CDR1 is ENHRY, CDR2 SYGVKD, per germline. The CDR3 is 12 residues long. The V and J ends lost 3 bases and 7 bases respectively, with 9 bases between them. CDR3 DNA: TGTGCCATCAGTGACAGGGCGGTTGAAGCTTTCTTT. The encoded protein is CAISDRAVEAFF.

The genes are TRBV6-5 and TRBJ2-1; 7 bases are a match to TRBD2. With 6 bases clipped from V and 9 bases from J, the junction kept 14 bases outside the gene matches. Germline V CDR1 and CDR2: MNHEY, SVGAGI. This CDR3 is 15 amino acids long. The CDR3 nucleotides are TGTGCCAGCAGCCCCGGCGGGGGTGGTTCAAGTGAGCAGTTCTTC. It encodes CASSPGGGGSSEQFF.

This clone appeared a few times. The V and J genes are TRBV28 and TRBJ2-2, with 10 bases matching TRBD2. The CDR3 contains 19 residues. Germline V lookup: CDR1 MDHEN, CDR2 SYDVKM. V shed 4 bases and J 0 bases; nucleotides not matched to a gene: 11. CDR3 DNA: TGTGCCAGCAGTTACCAAGTTAGGACTAGCGGAGCGAACACCGGGGAGCTGTTTTTT. Translating gives CASSYQVRTSGANTGELFF.

This chain joins TRBV9 and TRBJ2-5; D is undetermined. The CDR3 runs to 16 residues. Germline-derived CDR1 and CDR2 are SGDLS and YYNGEE. With 0 bases removed from V and 0 bases from J, the gap between germline ends came to 12 bases. DNA of the CDR3: TGTGCCAGCAGCGTAGCCACGGAGATGTACCAAGAGACCCAGTACTTC. This encodes CASSVATEMYQETQYF.

The J gene is TRBJ2-7, the V gene TRBV28; D may be TRBD1 (7 bases). Germline assignment: CDR1 MDHEN and CDR2 SYDVKM. The V end lost 6 bases, the J end lost 3 bases, and 15 bases lay between the germline ends. The CDR3 has 14 amino acids. CDR3 coding DNA: TGTGCCAGCAGCTCCGGAGGGGGCGGCTACGAGCAGTACTTC. Its translation: CASSSGGGGYEQYF.

This clone appeared a single time. The chain employs TRBV6-6 and TRBJ1-5; D is perhaps TRBD1 (6 bases). This CDR3 is 12 amino acids long. The germline V gene has CDR1 MNHNY and CDR2 SVGAGI (reference sequence). V was pared by 7 bases and J by 5 bases, with 9 bases between. The CDR3 nucleotides read TGTGCCAGCACCACAGGGTATCAGCCCCAGCATTTT. Amino acids: CASTTGYQPQHF.